This TCR beta chain was obtained from a study of blood T cells in healthy people across ages. Germline V lookup: CDR1 SEHNR, CDR2 FQNEAQ (reference sequence). J lost 5 bases, V lost 0 bases, and 8 bases had no gene match. CDR3 length equals 17 residues. This clonotype appeared a single time. Next came a second PCR, run for roughly 6 to 11 cycles, which used a sample-barcoded 5' primer along with a J-beta primer mix. Each CDR3 protein gets one entry after TCRdb re-called the 5' RACE reads with MiXCR. This table holds about 1.6 million distinct CDR3 sequences, about 31% found once. The specimen sequenced was blood. The source is a woman aged 25-40 years in good health. V is TRBV7-9 and J is TRBJ2-1; 9 bases align to TRBD2. The CDR3 DNA follows: TGTGCCAGCAGCTTAGCGGATGGGCGGGAGGGAAACAATGAGCAGTTCTTC. Translating it yields CASSLADGREGNNEQFF.